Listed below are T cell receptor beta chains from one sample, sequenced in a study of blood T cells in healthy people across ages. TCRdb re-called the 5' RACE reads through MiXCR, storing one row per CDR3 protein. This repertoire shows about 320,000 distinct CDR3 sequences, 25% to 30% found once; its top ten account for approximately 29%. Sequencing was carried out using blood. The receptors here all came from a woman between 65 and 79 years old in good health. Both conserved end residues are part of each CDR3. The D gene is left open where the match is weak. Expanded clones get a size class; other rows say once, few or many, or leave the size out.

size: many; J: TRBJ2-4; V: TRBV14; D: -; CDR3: CASSQGSGLAKNIQYF; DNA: TGTGCCAGCAGCCAAGGGAGTGGCTTAGCCAAAAACATTCAGTACTTC
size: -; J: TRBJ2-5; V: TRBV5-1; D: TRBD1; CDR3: CASSSQTGGGFETQYF; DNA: TGCGCCAGCAGCTCCCAGACAGGGGGCGGTTTTGAGACCCAGTACTTC
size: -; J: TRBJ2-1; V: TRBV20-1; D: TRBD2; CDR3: CSAVPARLAGDNEQFF; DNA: TGCAGTGCCGTCCCCGCGCGACTAGCGGGAGACAATGAGCAGTTCTTC
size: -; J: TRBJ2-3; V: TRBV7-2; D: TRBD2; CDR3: CASSLEISGRGRTDTQYF; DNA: TGTGCCAGCAGCTTAGAGATTAGCGGGAGGGGGAGGACAGATACGCAGTATTTT
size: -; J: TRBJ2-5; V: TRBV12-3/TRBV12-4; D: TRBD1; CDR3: CASSLYGTGEMVGETQYF; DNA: TGTGCCAGCAGTTTATACGGGACAGGCGAGATGGTTGGAGAGACCCAGTACTTC
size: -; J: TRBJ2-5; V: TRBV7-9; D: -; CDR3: CASSLASDQETQYF; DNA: TGTGCCAGCAGCTTAGCCTCCGATCAGGAGACCCAGTACTTC
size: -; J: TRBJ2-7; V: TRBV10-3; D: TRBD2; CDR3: CAISDYGLAGGEQYF; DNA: TGTGCCATCAGTGATTACGGACTAGCGGGAGGCGAGCAGTACTTC
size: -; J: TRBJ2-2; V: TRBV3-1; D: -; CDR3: CASSQVWAQSGELFF; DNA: TGTGCCAGCAGCCAAGTCTGGGCCCAATCCGGGGAGCTGTTTTTT
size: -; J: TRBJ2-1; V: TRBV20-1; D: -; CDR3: CSASLGPKQAEQFF; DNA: TGCAGTGCTAGTCTTGGCCCGAAGCAGGCTGAGCAGTTCTTC
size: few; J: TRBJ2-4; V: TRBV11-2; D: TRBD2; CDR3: CASSLDQRGIQYF; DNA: TGTGCCAGCAGCTTAGACCAGCGGGGCATTCAGTACTTC
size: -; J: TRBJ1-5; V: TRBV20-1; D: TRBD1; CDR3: CSASPGQGMGQPQHF; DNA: TGCAGTGCTAGTCCGGGACAGGGGATGGGTCAGCCCCAGCATTTT
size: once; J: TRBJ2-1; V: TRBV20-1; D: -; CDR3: CSPQGRDEQFF; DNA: TGCAGTCCCCAGGGGAGGGATGAGCAGTTCTTC
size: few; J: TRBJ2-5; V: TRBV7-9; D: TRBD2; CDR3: CASSSDKTSGTETQYF; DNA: TGTGCCAGCAGCTCCGATAAGACTAGCGGGACTGAGACCCAGTACTTC
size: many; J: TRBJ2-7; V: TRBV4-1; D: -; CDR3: CASSQVAGPYEQYF; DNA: TGCGCCAGCAGCCAAGTGGCAGGGCCCTACGAGCAGTACTTC
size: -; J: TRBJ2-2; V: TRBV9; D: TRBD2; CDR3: CASSAWTSGSVGELFF; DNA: TGTGCCAGCAGCGCCTGGACTAGCGGGAGTGTCGGGGAGCTGTTTTTT
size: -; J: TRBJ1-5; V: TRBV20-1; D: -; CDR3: CSARVGPYSNQPQHF; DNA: TGCAGTGCTAGAGTTGGGCCCTATAGCAATCAGCCCCAGCATTTT
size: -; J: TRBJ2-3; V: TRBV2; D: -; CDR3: CASKGEDTQYF; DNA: TGTGCCTCCAAGGGGGAGGATACGCAGTATTTT
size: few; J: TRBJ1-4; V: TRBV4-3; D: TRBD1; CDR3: CASSQVKGAGNEKPFF; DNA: TGCGCCAGCAGCCAGGTTAAGGGGGCCGGTAATGAAAAACCGTTTTTT
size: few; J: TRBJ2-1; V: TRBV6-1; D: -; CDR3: CASSEASSYNEQFF; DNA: TGTGCCAGCAGTGAAGCGTCCAGCTACAATGAGCAGTTCTTC
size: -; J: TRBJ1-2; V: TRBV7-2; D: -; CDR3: CASSFMPGTNYGYTF; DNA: TGTGCCAGCAGCTTCATGCCGGGAACTAACTATGGCTACACCTTC
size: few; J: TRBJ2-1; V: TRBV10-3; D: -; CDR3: CAISKEPAYNEQFF; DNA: TGTGCCATCAGTAAGGAACCCGCCTACAATGAGCAGTTCTTC
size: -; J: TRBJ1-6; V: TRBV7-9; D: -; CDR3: CASSSNANLPLHF; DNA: TGTGCCAGCAGTTCAAACGCCAACTTACCCCTCCACTTT
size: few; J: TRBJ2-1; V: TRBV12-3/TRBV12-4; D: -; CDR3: CASSHSTRGSEQFF; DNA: TGTGCCAGCAGTCACTCTACAAGGGGGAGCGAGCAGTTCTTC
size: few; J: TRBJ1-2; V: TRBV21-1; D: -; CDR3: CASSKEGTDTNYGYTF; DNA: TGTGCCAGCAGCAAAGAGGGAACAGACACTAACTATGGCTACACCTTC
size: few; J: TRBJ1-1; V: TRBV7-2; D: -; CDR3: CASSLNGIRASKLNTEAFF; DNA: TGTGCCAGCAGCTTAAATGGGATTCGGGCAAGCAAGTTGAACACTGAAGCTTTCTTT
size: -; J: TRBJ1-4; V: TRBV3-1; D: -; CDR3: CASSRWELNEKLLF; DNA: TGTGCCAGCAGCCGGTGGGAGCTCAATGAAAAACTGCTTTTT
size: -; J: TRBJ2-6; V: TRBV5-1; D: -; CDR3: CASSPPLGVGANVLTF; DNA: TGCGCCAGCAGCCCTCCCTTGGGGGTTGGGGCCAACGTCCTGACTTTC
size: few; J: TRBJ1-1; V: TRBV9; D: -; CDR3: CASSVALGDTEAFF; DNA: TGTGCCAGCAGCGTAGCCCTAGGGGACACTGAAGCTTTCTTT
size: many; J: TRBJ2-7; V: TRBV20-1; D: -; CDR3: CSAAPHSNYEQYF; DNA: TGCAGTGCTGCGCCCCACTCCAACTACGAGCAGTACTTC
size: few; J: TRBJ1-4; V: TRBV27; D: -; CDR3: CASSVDRYNEKLFF; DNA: TGTGCCAGCAGTGTCGACCGGTATAATGAAAAACTGTTTTTT
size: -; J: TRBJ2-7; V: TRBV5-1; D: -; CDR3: CASSLSGQTYEQYF; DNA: TGCGCCAGCAGCTTGTCTGGACAGACCTACGAGCAGTACTTC
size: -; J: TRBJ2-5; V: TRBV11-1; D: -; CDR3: CASSLSDGGEETQYF; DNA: TGTGCCAGCAGCCTCTCGGACGGGGGAGAAGAGACCCAGTACTTC
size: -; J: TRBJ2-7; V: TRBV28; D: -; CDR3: CASSLLISRSYEQYF; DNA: TGTGCCAGCAGCCTCCTCATATCACGCTCCTACGAGCAGTACTTC
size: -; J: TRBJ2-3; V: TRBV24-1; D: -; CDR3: CATSDNTENTDTQYF; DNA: TGTGCCACCAGTGATAATACAGAGAACACAGATACGCAGTATTTT
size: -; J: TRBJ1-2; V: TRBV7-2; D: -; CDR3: CASSLGQRINYGYTF; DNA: TGTGCCAGCAGCTTAGGTCAGCGGATAAACTATGGCTACACCTTC
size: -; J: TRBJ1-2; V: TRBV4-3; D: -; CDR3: CASSQDSQNSNYGYTF; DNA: TGCGCCAGCAGCCAAGACTCTCAGAATTCTAACTATGGCTACACCTTC
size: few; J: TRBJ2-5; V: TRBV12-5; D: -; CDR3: CASGLFGKTQYF; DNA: TGTGCTAGTGGTTTGTTCGGAAAGACCCAGTACTTC
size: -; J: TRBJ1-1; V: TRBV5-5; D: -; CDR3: CASSLGWLTTNTEAFF; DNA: TGTGCCAGCAGCTTGGGCTGGCTAACCACGAACACTGAAGCTTTCTTT
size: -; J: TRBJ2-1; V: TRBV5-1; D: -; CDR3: CASSLEGPYNERFF; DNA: TGCGCCAGCAGCCTAGAGGGCCCCTACAATGAGCGGTTCTTC
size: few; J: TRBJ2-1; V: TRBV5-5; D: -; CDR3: CASSLVTAIYNEQFF; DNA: TGTGCCAGCAGCTTGGTCACAGCTATCTACAATGAGCAGTTCTTC
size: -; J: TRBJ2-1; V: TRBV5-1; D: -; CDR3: CASSLDRERMYNEQFF; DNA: TGCGCCAGCAGCTTGGATCGGGAGAGAATGTACAATGAGCAGTTCTTC
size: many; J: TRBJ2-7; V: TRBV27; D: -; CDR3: CASSQTYPYEQYF; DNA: TGTGCCAGCAGCCAGACTTATCCCTACGAGCAGTACTTC
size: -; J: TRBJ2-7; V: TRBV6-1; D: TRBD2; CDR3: CASSEVAGTAHEQYF; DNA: TGTGCCAGCAGTGAGGTAGCGGGGACCGCCCACGAGCAGTACTTC
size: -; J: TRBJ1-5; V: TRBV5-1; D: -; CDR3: CASSLVPTGNQPQHF; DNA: TGCGCCAGCAGCTTGGTTCCCACGGGCAATCAGCCCCAGCATTTT
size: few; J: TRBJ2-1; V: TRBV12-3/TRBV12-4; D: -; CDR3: CASSHDRSSYNEQFF; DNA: TGTGCCAGCAGTCACGACAGAAGCTCCTACAATGAGCAGTTCTTC
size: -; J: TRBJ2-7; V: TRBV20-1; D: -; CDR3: CSARDWQGHEQYF; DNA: TGCAGTGCTAGAGATTGGCAGGGCCACGAGCAGTACTTC
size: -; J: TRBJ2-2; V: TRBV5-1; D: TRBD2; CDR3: CASSPSGKGTGELFF; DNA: TGCGCCAGCAGCCCTAGCGGGAAGGGCACCGGGGAGCTGTTTTTT
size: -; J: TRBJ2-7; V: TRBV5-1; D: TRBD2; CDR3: CASSQGLAGAMYEQYF; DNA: TGCGCCAGCAGCCAGGGACTAGCGGGAGCCATGTACGAGCAGTACTTC
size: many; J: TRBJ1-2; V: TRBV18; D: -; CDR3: CASSEGDYGYTF; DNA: TGTGCCAGCTCAGAGGGGGATTATGGCTACACCTTC
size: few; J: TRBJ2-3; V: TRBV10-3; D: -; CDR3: CAIRGGSRDTQYF; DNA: TGTGCCATCAGGGGGGGCAGCCGAGATACGCAGTATTTT
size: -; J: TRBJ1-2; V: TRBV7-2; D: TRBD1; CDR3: CASSPQVGQADGYTF; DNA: TGTGCCAGCAGCCCTCAAGTGGGACAGGCCGATGGCTACACCTTC
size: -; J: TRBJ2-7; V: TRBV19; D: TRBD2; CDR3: CASSYSGSRTYEQYF; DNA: TGTGCCAGTAGCTATAGCGGGAGTAGGACCTACGAGCAGTACTTC
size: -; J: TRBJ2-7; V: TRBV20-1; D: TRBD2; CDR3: CSARVRARELYEQYF; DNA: TGCAGTGCTAGAGTGAGAGCGCGGGAGCTATACGAGCAGTACTTC
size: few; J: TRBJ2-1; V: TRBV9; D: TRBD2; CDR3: CASNVGGSSYNEQFF; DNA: TGTGCCAGCAACGTAGGCGGGAGCTCCTACAATGAGCAGTTCTTC
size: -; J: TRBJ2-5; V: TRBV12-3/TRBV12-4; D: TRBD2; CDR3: CAGSSPVVSGLAVRETQYF; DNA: TGTGCCGGCAGTTCCCCGGTGGTTTCGGGACTAGCGGTTAGGGAGACCCAGTACTTC
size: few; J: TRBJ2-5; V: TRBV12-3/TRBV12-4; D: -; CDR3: CASSFSSNQETQYF; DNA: TGTGCCAGCAGTTTTTCATCGAATCAAGAGACTCAGTACTTC
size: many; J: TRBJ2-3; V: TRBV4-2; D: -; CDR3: CASSQVGSPDTQYF; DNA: TGTGCCAGCAGCCAAGTAGGGAGCCCAGATACGCAGTATTTT
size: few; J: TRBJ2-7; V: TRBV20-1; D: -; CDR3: CSAPNGGSPGREQYF; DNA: TGCAGTGCCCCAAACGGGGGAAGCCCTGGTCGCGAGCAGTACTTC
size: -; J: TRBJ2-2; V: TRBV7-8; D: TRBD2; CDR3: CASSSRLADRTVTGELFF; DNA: TGTGCCAGCAGCTCTCGACTAGCGGACAGAACAGTGACCGGGGAGCTGTTTTTT
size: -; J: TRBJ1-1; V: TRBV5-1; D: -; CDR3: CASSLVGGTGRGNTEAFF; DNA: TGCGCCAGCAGCTTGGTGGGGGGAACAGGGAGGGGGAACACTGAGGCTTTCTTT